Detailed here is one T cell receptor (beta chain). Libraries were prepared by immunoSEQ multiplex PCR; TCRdb keeps only in-frame clonotypes and omits some of them. In the table there are fewer than 40,000 clones, 85% to 95% of which are singletons. V was cut by 1 base and J by 6 bases, with 9 bases left in between. The germline V gene encodes CDR1 LGHDT and CDR2 YNNKEL (reference sequence). The CDR3 is made up of 14 amino acids. This sample stems from a study of control samples from healthy donors and cancer patients. This chain links TRBV3-1 (or the pseudogene TRBV3-2) with TRBJ2-2, with a tentative D call TRBD1 (5 bases). Material: PBMCs. This TCR was sampled from a man aged 40-49 years with colorectal cancer. In DNA, the CDR3 is TGTGCCAGCAGCCAAGGGACAATTGCCGGGGAGCTGTTTTTT. The encoded protein is CASSQGTIAGELFF.